Presented here are 26 T cell receptor beta chains from one specimen sequenced in a study of blood T cell repertoires in COVID-19. Sequencing used immunoSEQ multiplex PCR; TCRdb keeps in-frame clones, though not all of them. Of 300,000 or so clones detected, about 90% appear once; the ten largest clones hold more than 0.8%. What was sequenced was PBMCs or T cells enriched from blood (not recorded which). The receptors come from a woman in her twenties or thirties who had recovered from COVID-19.

J is TRBJ1-2 and V is TRBV2, with 7 bases aligning to TRBD1. V dropped 6 bases and J dropped 4; count of bases not matched to a gene: 14. CDR3 length: 16 amino acids. CDR1 SNHLY and CDR2 FYNNEI come from the germline V gene. DNA for the CDR3: TGTGCCAGCAGCGACCTAGAGGGGGCGAACCCCTATGGCTACACCTTC. Protein sequence: CASSDLEGANPYGYTF.

The CDR3 sequence is CASSQVTGGSEAFF. The CDR3 bases are TGCGCCAGCAGCCAGGTAACAGGGGGCTCAGAAGCTTTCTTT. The chain joins TRBV4-1 to TRBJ1-1; TRBD1 agrees at 9 bases. Germline trimming cut 3 bases from V and 8 bases from J; bases unmatched to any gene: 7. Germline CDR1 reads MGHRA; CDR2 reads YSYEKL. The length of the CDR3 is 14 residues.

The rearrangement uses TRBV29-1 and TRBJ2-1; D might be TRBD2 (6 bases). The ends were cut back, 3 bases at V and 2 bases at J, with 11 bases in the middle. Germline loops: CDR1 SQVTM, CDR2 ANQGSEA. This CDR3 has 14 amino acids. For the CDR3, the DNA is TGCAGCGTTGACGCGGCGGGGACCTACAATGAGCAGTTCTTC. This sequence encodes CSVDAAGTYNEQFF.

The genes are TRBV4-3 and TRBJ2-5; D may be TRBD2 (5 bases). Germline values: CDR1 LGHNA, CDR2 YSLEER. The V end lost 0 bases, the J end lost 3 bases, and 11 bases lay between the germline ends. CDR3 length: 15 amino acids. Here the CDR3 reads CASSQEVGLEETQYF. For the CDR3, the DNA is TGCGCCAGCAGCCAAGAAGTCGGACTTGAAGAGACCCAGTACTTC.

The CDR3 here is CASSLSVANYGYTF. The CDR3 DNA follows: TGTGCCAGCAGTTTATCTGTAGCTAACTATGGCTACACCTTC. V and J are TRBV27 and TRBJ1-2, with no clear D. The V end was cut by 0 bases, the J end by 0 bases, with 5 bases between. In germline, CDR1 is MNHEY, CDR2 SMNVEV (reference sequence). This CDR3 has 14 amino acids.

The CDR3 here is CASSMRRQGGPPQHF. The CDR3 DNA sequence: TGTGCCAGTAGTATGAGAAGACAGGGAGGCCCGCCCCAGCATTTT. The chain couples TRBV19 to TRBJ1-5, with 7 bases matching TRBD1. The germline gives CDR1 LNHDA, CDR2 SQIVND (reference sequence). This CDR3 is 15 amino acids long. Losses at the gene ends were 3 bases for V and 9 bases for J; bases not matched to a gene: 11.

The V and J genes are TRBV5-5 and TRBJ2-7; 7 bases fit TRBD2. This CDR3 contains 14 residues. With V trimmed by 0 bases and J by 3 bases, 3 bases remained unmatched. CDR1 is SGHKS, CDR2 YYEKEE, per germline (reference sequence). CDR3 amino acids: CASSLGGDYYEQYF. The DNA of the CDR3 is TGTGCCAGCAGCTTGGGTGGGGACTACTACGAGCAGTACTTC.

The V gene is TRBV29-1, the J gene TRBJ1-2; 8 positions agree with TRBD1. Germline CDR1 SQVTM, CDR2 ANQGSEA. V shed 4 bases, J shed 14 bases, and the junction held 9 bases outside the gene matches. The CDR3 is 11 amino acids. The CDR3 reads CSVGGQGSFTF. In nucleotides, the CDR3 is TGCAGCGTTGGCGGACAGGGATCTTTTACCTTC. Based on the CDR3 plus reference TRBV29-1 and TRBJ1-2, the full variable domain is SAVISQKPSRDICQRGTSLTIQCQVDSQVTMMFWYRQQPGQSLTLIATANQGSEATYESGFVIDKFPISRPNLTFSTLTVSNMSPEDSSIYLCSVGGQGSFTFGSGTRLTVV.

V and J are TRBV5-1 and TRBJ1-1; TRBD1 matches 8 bases. The CDR3 loop spans 14 amino acids. The germline V gene has CDR1 SGHRS and CDR2 YFSETQ. After removal of 3 bases from V and 4 bases from J, the junction contained 5 bases not matched to a gene. In DNA form, the CDR3 reads TGCGCCAGCAGCTCAGGACAGGGTGTCACTGAAGCTTTCTTT. Protein sequence: CASSSGQGVTEAFF.

V gene TRBV5-4 combines with J gene TRBJ2-1; TRBD2 agrees at 13 bases. V gave up 4 bases and J gave up 7 bases; unmatched junction bases: 8. The CDR3 loop spans 16 amino acids. Germline CDR1 reads SGHNT; CDR2 reads YYREEE (reference sequence). CDR3 residues: CASSGSGTSGVNEQFF. The CDR3 coding sequence is TGTGCCAGCAGCGGAAGCGGGACTAGCGGGGTTAATGAGCAGTTCTTC.

This clone appeared a single time. The chain employs TRBV13 and TRBJ1-1; 9 nucleotides line up with TRBD1. Per germline, CDR1 PRHDT and CDR2 FYEKMQ (reference sequence). The CDR3 totals 14 residues. V lost 4 bases to trimming and J lost 5 bases; unmatched junction nucleotides: 5. Here the CDR3 DNA reads TGTGCCAGCAGCTCGACAGGGGGGAGGACTGAAGCTTTCTTT. This translates into CASSSTGGRTEAFF. Using reference TRBV13 and TRBJ1-1 for the parts outside the CDR3, the full variable domain is AAGVIQSPRHLIKEKRETATLKCYPIPRHDTVYWYQQGPGQDPQFLISFYEKMQSDKGSIPDRFSAQQFSDYHSELNMSSLELGDSALYFCASSSTGGRTEAFFGQGTRLTVV.

This sequence joins TRBV27 and TRBJ1-1; 10 nucleotides align to TRBD1. V dropped 4 bases and J dropped 0; count of bases not matched to a gene: 5. The germline V gene encodes CDR1 MNHEY and CDR2 SMNVEV (reference sequence). This CDR3 contains 16 residues. The CDR3 region has the DNA TGTGCCAGCAGTTCTATGACAGGGGGCATGAACACTGAAGCTTTCTTT. It codes for CASSSMTGGMNTEAFF.

Here the CDR3 reads CASSFSSGGTDTQYF. The DNA for the CDR3 is TGTGCCAGCAGCTTCTCTAGCGGGGGCACAGATACGCAGTATTTT. The rearrangement links TRBV7-6 to TRBJ2-3; 9 bases agree with TRBD2. The CDR3 loop spans 15 amino acids. Germline V gene data show CDR1 as SGHVS and CDR2 as FNYEAQ. Trimming took 3 bases from V and 1 from J; bases not matched to a gene: 2.

V gene TRBV10-3 combines with J gene TRBJ2-5; 7 bases agree with TRBD2. V lost 10 bases to trimming and J lost 2 bases; unmatched junction nucleotides: 16. Looked up from germline, CDR1 is ENHRY and CDR2 is SYGVKD. The CDR3 length is 16 residues. For the CDR3, the DNA is TGTGCCACCTCCGGACGGCAGGGAGGGCAACAAGAGACCCAGTACTTC. Translation: CATSGRQGGQQETQYF.

The chain links TRBV29-1 to TRBJ1-4, with 7 nucleotides matching TRBD1. Germline CDR1 SQVTM, CDR2 ANQGSEA. V dropped 0 bases and J dropped 4; count of bases not matched to a gene: 5. The CDR3 extends over 15 amino acids. CDR3 residues: CSVEDRDSFNEKLFF. The CDR3 DNA follows: TGCAGCGTTGAAGATCGGGACAGCTTTAATGAAAAACTGTTTTTT.

This clone occurred once. The CDR3 DNA is TGTGCCAGCAGCTTGGCCGCGGCGTCCCGGGAAGCTTTCTTT. Residues: CASSLAAASREAFF. This chain links TRBV5-5 with TRBJ1-1; D is ambiguous. The CDR3 consists of 14 residues. Germline V lookup: CDR1 SGHKS, CDR2 YYEKEE (reference sequence). Trimming left V 0 bases short and J 8 bases short, with 14 bases between.

This clone was observed a handful of times. The V and J genes are TRBV19 and TRBJ1-5; 9 positions agree with TRBD1. This CDR3 contains 14 residues. CDR1 is LNHDA, CDR2 SQIVND, per germline (reference sequence). V dropped 5 bases and J dropped 5; count of bases not matched to a gene: 4. CDR3 sequence: CASSPDRGYQPQHF. CDR3 DNA sequence: TGTGCCAGTAGTCCGGACAGGGGATATCAGCCCCAGCATTTT.

The chain employs TRBV6-2 or TRBV6-3 and TRBJ2-1, with 8 bases matching TRBD1. The CDR3 length is 17 residues. The germline gives CDR1 MNHEY, CDR2 SVGEGT. After removal of 1 base from V and 5 bases from J, the junction contained 10 bases not matched to a gene. The CDR3 region is CASSYFRGPLTHNEQFF. The CDR3 DNA reads as TGTGCCAGCAGTTACTTCAGGGGGCCACTCACCCACAATGAGCAGTTCTTC.

This chain joins TRBV6-2 or TRBV6-3 and TRBJ2-7; 9 positions agree with TRBD1. From germline, CDR1 is MNHEY and CDR2 SVGEGT. The CDR3 sequence is 15 residues long. Trimming at V came to 2 bases and at J to 6 bases, leaving 8 bases not matched to a gene. Here the CDR3 reads CASSYRTGARGEQYF. The CDR3 nucleotides are TGTGCCAGCAGTTACAGGACAGGGGCGAGGGGCGAGCAGTACTTC.

The chain links TRBV3-1 (or the pseudogene TRBV3-2) to TRBJ2-7; no definite D call. CDR3 length equals 14 residues. Trimming removed 0 bases at V and 0 bases at J, with 6 bases between. The germline gives CDR1 LGHDT, CDR2 YNNKEL (reference sequence). The DNA for the CDR3 is TGTGCCAGCAGCCAAGAAGTTAGCTCCTACGAGCAGTACTTC. This codes for CASSQEVSSYEQYF.

The chain carries TRBV28 and TRBJ1-2; the match to TRBD1 covers 10 bases. The V gene end was trimmed by 6 bases and the J gene end by 8 bases; junction bases not matched to a gene: 12. Per germline, CDR1 MDHEN and CDR2 SYDVKM. This CDR3 region has 15 residues. CDR3 residues: CASRSLGQGMEGYTF. The CDR3 DNA sequence: TGTGCCAGCAGATCCTTGGGACAGGGGATGGAAGGCTACACCTTC.

The CDR3 sequence: CASSPQVGNTYEQYF. CDR3 nucleotide sequence: TGTGCCAGCAGCCCACAGGTCGGCAATACCTACGAGCAGTACTTC. The V and J genes are TRBV5-4 and TRBJ2-7; D may be TRBD1 (5 bases). Trimming cost V 4 bases and J 2 bases, with 16 bases left between them. This CDR3 has 15 residues. Per germline, CDR1 SGHNT and CDR2 YYREEE (reference sequence).

The chain combines TRBV5-1 with TRBJ1-1; TRBD1 is a possible D gene (5 bases). Germline-derived CDR1 and CDR2 are SGHRS and YFSETQ. The CDR3 extends over 16 amino acids. Deletions cut 0 bases from V and 3 bases from J, with 15 bases between. CDR3 in amino acids: CASSLDPGRAYTEAFF. CDR3 DNA: TGCGCCAGCAGCTTGGACCCAGGGAGGGCGTACACTGAAGCTTTCTTT.

V and J are TRBV24-1 and TRBJ2-1; 7 bases align to TRBD2. The V segment lost 7 bases and the J segment 2 bases; nucleotides outside the gene matches: 10. Germline V gene sequence: CDR1 KGHDR, CDR2 SFDVKD. CDR3 length: 16 amino acids. DNA for the CDR3: TGTGCCACCAGCGACCCGGGGGGAGCGGCCTACAATGAGCAGTTCTTC. Translated, it gives CATSDPGGAAYNEQFF.

The CDR3 region has the DNA TGTGCCATCAGTGACGAGAGTGAAAAACTGTTTTTT. Translating it yields CAISDESEKLFF. The J gene is TRBJ1-4, the V gene TRBV10-3; D is unresolved. Deletions cut 3 bases from V and 7 bases from J, with 6 bases between. The germline V gene has CDR1 ENHRY and CDR2 SYGVKD. The CDR3 spans 12 residues.

The chain has TRBV5-5 and TRBJ2-1; the match to TRBD2 covers 10 bases. The V gene's germline CDR1 is SGHKS and CDR2 YYEKEE (reference sequence). The V segment lost 4 bases and the J segment 9 bases; nucleotides outside the gene matches: 7. The length of the CDR3 is 14 residues. The DNA of the CDR3 is TGTGCCAGCAGCCAACTAGCGGGGAGTGGTGAGCAGTTCTTC. Encoded protein: CASSQLAGSGEQFF.